This TCR beta chain was sequenced during a study of blood T cell repertoires in COVID-19 (dated by TCRdb to the early 2020s). About the study as a whole: Collaborator samples came from the United States, Italy and Spain and covered acute and convalescent phases of COVID-19. The material from the prospective study consisted of cDNA or gDNA derived from T cells, B-cell-depleted T cells, or PBMCs. The dataset comprised deeply sampled blood TCRbeta repertoires from subjects exposed to, actively infected with, or recovered from COVID-19. A freely available public database, intended as a resource for researchers studying the immune response to SARS-CoV-2, is where the repertoires were released. The samples were drawn from the first 160 participants of the ongoing ImmuneRACE study and from 1,254 subjects provided by 6 global collaborators. A de-identified subject ID, COVID-19 status, age in years and sex were almost always included in the sample metadata. HLA class I and class II types, where available, came from metadata supplied by the sample provider rather than from assay-based typing. What the work shows at the level of the full study, not this receptor alone: The quantity of clinical and demographic metadata differed by source and by participant and was supplied without curation.

The immunoSEQ Assay, a bias-controlled multiplex PCR, was used to amplify TCRbeta CDR3 regions from genomic DNA. Under the source paper's analysis protocol: Nucleated cell counts per sample were estimated from amplification of reference gene primers within the assay. To quantify the absolute abundance of each unique TCRbeta CDR3 rearrangement, sequence reads were collapsed and filtered. Productive Simpson clonality was computed per sample as the square root of Simpson's diversity index over productive rearrangements. TCRdb took over this immuneACCESS table, retaining in-frame rearrangements with V and J assigned. Such tables are incomplete; in checked studies, under half of the missing clones stem from an unresolved V gene, and the remainder is unexplained. D and trimming come from the DNA, and the V and J calls and clone size come from that table. For this sample there are approximately 32,000 clones; about 90% appear just once. In total, the top ten clones hold approximately 24% of the sample.

The collaborating institutions used their own protocols to collect whole blood in K2EDTA tubes. For TCRbeta analysis, collaborators shipped samples in one of three forms: frozen whole blood, isolated PBMCs, or DNA extracted from either of those sample types. Concerning this clone: The target of this receptor is not known. No base quality information exists; no much larger clone differs at one position.

Spanning cysteine to phenylalanine, the CDR3 consists of 15 amino acids. Just CDR3 DNA is preserved here, 45 bases in frame from base 1. The junction shows trimming of 5 bases on V and 2 bases on J, plus 14 bases between the germline ends. CDR1 and CDR2, per the germline V gene (reference sequence), are MNHEY and SMNVEV. The V gene is TRBV27 and the J gene is TRBJ2-3; there is no confident call for the D gene. The receptor was isolated from a human donor in a cohort sampled during active COVID-19. Input material: peripheral blood. The nucleotide sequence reads as follows: TGTGCCAGCAGTACTACCGCACGCTACACAGATACGCAGTATTTT. It translates as CASSTTARYTDTQYF.